The rows below give T cell receptor beta chains drawn from one sample of a study of T cell responses to AZD1222 COVID-19 vaccine. Some clones are missing from TCRdb's copy, which holds only in-frame ones; the method was immunoSEQ multiplex PCR. Here the sample spans 150,000 to 200,000 clones, approximately 89% being singletons. The starting material was peripheral blood, obtained 28 days after the second AZD1222 dose. The receptor source for this set is an adult who received the AZD1222 COVID-19 vaccine. CDR3s include the opening cysteine and the closing phenylalanine or tryptophan. The order of the fields is V gene, clone size, J gene, D gene, CDR3 DNA, CDR3 protein. A D gene is named only where the DNA matches it firmly. Expanded clones are given a class, and other clones once, few, many or no size at all.

TRBV5-1,-,TRBJ2-1,-,TGCGCCAGCAGCTTGTGGGGGAGTAAGGCGGATGAGCAGTTCTTC,CASSLWGSKADEQFF
TRBV28,-,TRBJ2-1,-,TGTGCCAGCCTGGCTTGGGGCTCCTACAATGAGCAGTTCTTC,CASLAWGSYNEQFF
TRBV7-8,once,TRBJ2-5,-,TGTGCCAGCAGCTTACAAAAGACCCAGTACTTC,CASSLQKTQYF
TRBV5-1,-,TRBJ2-3,-,TGCGCCAGCAGCCCGGGGCCCTCTAGCACAGATACGCAGTATTTT,CASSPGPSSTDTQYF
TRBV6-5,-,TRBJ1-1,-,TGTGCCAGCAGTTACATGGTAACTGAAGCTTTCTTT,CASSYMVTEAFF
TRBV6-5,-,TRBJ1-4,-,TGTGCCAGCAGAGCTTGGACAGCAACTAATGAAAAACTGTTTTTT,CASRAWTATNEKLFF
TRBV10-3,-,TRBJ1-5,-,TGTGCCATCAGTGAAACAGCTAATAGCAATCAGCCCCAGCATTTT,CAISETANSNQPQHF
TRBV4-1,once,TRBJ1-3,TRBD1,TGCGCCAGCAGCCGGGGGACAGGGGCTGGAAACACCATATATTTT,CASSRGTGAGNTIYF
TRBV7-8,-,TRBJ1-1,-,TGTGCCAGCAGCTCCCGGAGTCGGGGCGCAAAAGCTTTCTTT,CASSSRSRGAKAFF
TRBV7-3,-,TRBJ2-2,-,TGTGCCAGCAGCTTCACCATGGCTTCGGAGAGGGGCGGGGAGCTGTTTTTT,CASSFTMASERGGELFF
TRBV5-1,-,TRBJ1-1,-,TGCGCCAGCAGCTTGGAAGGCACTTTGAACACTGAAGCTTTCTTT,CASSLEGTLNTEAFF
TRBV10-1,-,TRBJ1-6,-,TGCGCCAGCAGTAGGGATAATTCACCCCTCCACTTT,CASSRDNSPLHF
TRBV5-1,-,TRBJ1-1,TRBD1,TGCGCCAGCAGCTTGGGGACAGGGTGGGGCGCTTTCTTT,CASSLGTGWGAFF
TRBV5-4,-,TRBJ1-1,-,TGTGCCAGCAGCTTGGGTTTCGGGGAATGGAACACTGAAGCTTTCTTT,CASSLGFGEWNTEAFF
TRBV27,-,TRBJ1-1,-,TGTGCCAGCAGTTTCCCAGGGTCCAACACTGAAGCTTTCTTT,CASSFPGSNTEAFF
TRBV9,-,TRBJ2-7,TRBD2,TGTGCCAGCAGCGGGCGGCCCCTTGGGGGGGCCTACGAGCAGTACTTC,CASSGRPLGGAYEQYF
TRBV4-3,-,TRBJ2-2,TRBD1,TGCGCCAGCAGCGCCGACAGGGGAAACACCGGGGAGCTGTTTTTT,CASSADRGNTGELFF
TRBV5-5,-,TRBJ2-3,-,TGTGCCAGCAGCTCCGGGACTCCCGAGACAGATACGCAGTATTTT,CASSSGTPETDTQYF
TRBV7-2,-,TRBJ1-6,-,TGTGCCAGCAGCTTAGGGTCAGGGAGTAATTCACCCCTCCACTTT,CASSLGSGSNSPLHF
TRBV6-1,-,TRBJ1-2,TRBD1,TGTGCCAGCAGTGAGGAGGGACAGCTAGGTTTCTATGGCTACACCTTC,CASSEEGQLGFYGYTF
TRBV19,-,TRBJ2-1,TRBD2,TGTGCCAGCCGGACTAGCGGGACCCCTTACAATGAGCAGTTCTTC,CASRTSGTPYNEQFF
TRBV12-3/TRBV12-4,-,TRBJ2-1,-,TGTGCCAGCAGCCTTGACGGAGATGAGCAGTTCTTC,CASSLDGDEQFF
TRBV18,-,TRBJ1-3,TRBD1,TGTGCCAGCTCACTGGGACAGGGAGGAGGAAACACCATATATTTT,CASSLGQGGGNTIYF
TRBV28,-,TRBJ2-7,-,TGTGCCAGCAGTGGGATCAGGGGCCTCAAGCAGTACTTC,CASSGIRGLKQYF
TRBV7-2,-,TRBJ1-2,-,TGTGCCAGCAGCTTAGGGGGCTATGGCTACACCTTC,CASSLGGYGYTF
TRBV19,-,TRBJ2-7,TRBD1,TGTGCCAGTAGTCGGACAGGGTCCTACGAGCAGTACTTC,CASSRTGSYEQYF
TRBV7-8,-,TRBJ1-1,-,TGTGCCAGCAGCCCCTCTTCAGGATACACTGAAGCTTTCTTT,CASSPSSGYTEAFF
TRBV28,-,TRBJ2-2,-,TGTGCCAGCAGTTCATCCCGAGGAGGGCAGGGGAACACCGGGGAGCTGTTTTTT,CASSSSRGGQGNTGELFF
TRBV2,-,TRBJ1-2,-,TGTGCCAGCAGTATCGACCGGACTAACTATGGCTACACCTTC,CASSIDRTNYGYTF
TRBV6-5,-,TRBJ1-2,-,TGTGCCAGCAGTCTCAGGGAGGACTATGGCTACACCTTC,CASSLREDYGYTF
TRBV3-1/TRBV3-2,few,TRBJ2-7,TRBD2,TGTGCCAGCAGCCAAGATATCGGGGAGGGCGAGCAGTACTTC,CASSQDIGEGEQYF
TRBV9,-,TRBJ2-7,TRBD2,TGTGCCAGCAGCGTAGCAGCGGGAGAGGGCTACGAGCAGTACTTC,CASSVAAGEGYEQYF
TRBV28,-,TRBJ2-2,-,TGTGCCAGCAGTGCCCCCAGGGGGGTTGGCGGGGAGCTGTTTTTT,CASSAPRGVGGELFF
TRBV20-1,-,TRBJ1-2,-,TGCAGTGCTAGTGGCCGGGGGACCAACTATGGCTACACCTTC,CSASGRGTNYGYTF
TRBV28,-,TRBJ2-2,-,TGTGCCAGCAGCCCGCCCGGGCTATACACCGGGGAGCTGTTTTTT,CASSPPGLYTGELFF
TRBV11-3,-,TRBJ2-7,-,TGTGCCAGCAGCTACGGGAGCTCCTGGGGGGACGAGCAGTACTTC,CASSYGSSWGDEQYF
TRBV5-1,-,TRBJ1-2,TRBD1,TGCGCCAGCAGCTTGGCCGGTGGGACAGGGGTTCACTATGGCTACACCTTC,CASSLAGGTGVHYGYTF
TRBV5-1,-,TRBJ1-3,-,TGCGCCAGCAGCTCAGGTGCAGGAAACACCATATATTTT,CASSSGAGNTIYF
TRBV3-1/TRBV3-2,-,TRBJ1-3,-,TGTGCCAGCAGCGTAGGACCGTCCTCTGGAAACACCATATATTTT,CASSVGPSSGNTIYF
TRBV7-9,-,TRBJ2-2,-,TGTGCCAGCACCCCTCCTATATGGCAGAACGCGAACACCGGGGAGCTGTTTTTT,CASTPPIWQNANTGELFF
TRBV5-3,-,TRBJ1-2,-,TGTGCCAGAAGCTTGGTGGGGGGACGCTATGGCTACACCTTC,CARSLVGGRYGYTF
TRBV6-5,-,TRBJ1-4,-,TGTGCCAGCGGGCAGGGAACTGAAAAACTGTTTTTT,CASGQGTEKLFF
TRBV28,-,TRBJ1-1,-,TGTGCCAGCAGTTTGGGACACCGTTCCACTGAAGCTTTCTTT,CASSLGHRSTEAFF